The 23 T cell receptor beta chains listed next were all sequenced from one sample in a study of identical twins. TCRdb ran MiXCR on the 5' RACE reads and lists one entry per CDR3 protein. In the table there are about 1.7 million distinct CDR3 sequences, about 32% of which are singletons. The material sequenced was cord blood. These receptors all stem from a newborn girl in good health.

Many counts were recorded for this clonotype. The rearrangement links TRBV25-1 to TRBJ2-5; D is unresolved. Germline V lookup: CDR1 MGHDK, CDR2 SYGVNS. Between the trimmed V and J ends, which lost 2 bases and 5 bases, there was a span of 3 bases. The CDR3 is 11 residues long. CDR3 sequence: CASSELETQYF. CDR3 nucleotide sequence: TGTGCCAGCAGTGAACTGGAGACCCAGTACTTC.

This clonotype turned up a few times. The J gene is TRBJ1-2, the V gene TRBV6-5, with D maybe TRBD1 (5 bases). Trimming removed 5 bases from V and 8 bases from J, with 15 bases in between. CDR1 is MNHEY and CDR2 is SVGAGI in the germline V gene. The CDR3 is 13 amino acids. In DNA form, the CDR3 reads TGTGCCAGCAGTCCTCGGGACCACAGGGGCTACACCTTC. The encoded protein is CASSPRDHRGYTF.

The sample holds a few counts of this clonotype. V and J are TRBV9 and TRBJ1-4; D remains ambiguous. Trimming removed 0 bases from V and 7 bases from J, with 13 bases in between. The CDR3 is 15 amino acids. CDR1 is SGDLS, CDR2 YYNGEE, per germline. CDR3: CASSVGRPSGEKLFF. The CDR3 bases are TGTGCCAGCAGCGTAGGTCGGCCGAGTGGTGAAAAACTGTTTTTT.

This clonotype was seen ten or more times. The chain combines TRBV5-1 with TRBJ2-7, with D unclear. Per the germline V gene, CDR1 is SGHRS and CDR2 is YFSETQ. Trimming took 3 bases from V and 2 from J, leaving 12 bases between them. The CDR3 is 14 residues long. CDR3 nucleotides: TGCGCCAGCAGCTCTCAGGTACTCCCCTACGAGCAGTACTTC. This encodes CASSSQVLPYEQYF. The full variable domain, with the rest looked up from reference TRBV5-1 and TRBJ2-7, is KAGVTQTPRYLIKTRGQQVTLSCSPISGHRSVSWYQQTPGQGLQFLFEYFSETQRNKGNFPGRFSGRQFSNSRSEMNVSTLELGDSALYLCASSSQVLPYEQYFGPGTRLTVT.

There are a few counts of this clonotype. This sequence joins TRBV20-1 and TRBJ2-5, with 9 bases lining up with TRBD1. CDR3 length: 14 residues. CDR1 is DFQATT and CDR2 is SNEGSKA in the germline V gene (reference sequence). The ends lost 0 bases at V and 6 bases at J; junction bases unmatched: 5. CDR3 amino acids: CSARDLDRGKTQYF. The CDR3 DNA follows: TGCAGTGCTAGAGATTTGGACAGGGGAAAGACCCAGTACTTC.

This clonotype was found a few times. This chain connects TRBV3-1 to TRBJ2-5; possibly TRBD2 for D (5 bases). This CDR3 contains 19 residues. CDR1 LGHDT and CDR2 YNNKEL come from the germline V gene (reference sequence). The V gene lost 0 bases and the J gene lost 0 bases, with 20 bases spanning the gap. The DNA for the CDR3 is TGTGCCAGCAGCCAAGAGGGGTCTGGAGATGGCGGGTACCAAGAGACCCAGTACTTC. This translates into CASSQEGSGDGGYQETQYF.

The chain recombines TRBV12-5 with TRBJ2-1; D not certain. Looked up from germline, CDR1 is LGHNT and CDR2 is FRNRAP. Trimming left V 5 bases short and J 5 bases short, with 7 bases between. The CDR3 is 12 amino acids. In nucleotides, the CDR3 is TGTGCTAGTGGTAAGGAAAACAATGAGCAGTTCTTC. Encoded protein: CASGKENNEQFF.

The sample holds many counts of this clonotype. The chain combines TRBV10-3 with TRBJ2-5; 8 nucleotides agree with TRBD2. The V and J ends lost 8 bases and 0 bases, in that order; junction bases with no gene match: 14. The CDR3 has 17 residues. The germline CDR1 and CDR2 sequences are ENHRY and SYGVKD. CDR3 protein: CAIGGVERESYQETQYF. The CDR3 DNA sequence: TGTGCCATCGGCGGTGTCGAGCGGGAGTCGTACCAAGAGACCCAGTACTTC.

The gene calls are TRBV20-1 and TRBJ2-2; TRBD1 aligns across 10 bases. Germline CDR1 DFQATT, CDR2 SNEGSKA (reference sequence). The CDR3 runs to 15 residues. J was trimmed by 5 bases and V by 5 bases; bases with no gene match: 8. CDR3 sequence (DNA): TGCAGTGCTGACTCCCCGGGACAGGGGACCGGGGAGCTGTTTTTT. The encoded protein is CSADSPGQGTGELFF.

The V call is TRBV7-9, the J call TRBJ2-5; 7 bases line up with TRBD2. Germline CDR1 reads SEHNR; CDR2 reads FQNEAQ (reference sequence). Unmatched junction bases numbered 9, after V lost 3 bases and J lost 2 bases. This CDR3 has 16 residues. As DNA, the CDR3 is TGTGCCAGCAGCTTTTCATGGAGGGAGGGGCAAGAGACCCAGTACTTC. This sequence encodes CASSFSWREGQETQYF.

This clonotype appeared a few times. V and J are TRBV5-4 and TRBJ2-3; 15 nucleotides match TRBD2. The V gene's germline CDR1 is SGHNT and CDR2 YYREEE (reference sequence). V shed 2 bases and J 3 bases; nucleotides not matched to a gene: 4. CDR3 length: 17 amino acids. The CDR3 is CASSFRTSGGATDTQYF. CDR3 nucleotide sequence: TGTGCCAGCAGCTTTAGGACTAGCGGGGGGGCGACAGATACGCAGTATTTT.

In this sample, this clonotype turned up once. V gene TRBV12-3 or TRBV12-4 combines with J gene TRBJ1-2; 8 bases line up with TRBD1. The CDR3 totals 15 residues. The J segment lost 8 bases and the V segment lost 3 bases, leaving 11 bases of the junction unmatched. DNA for the CDR3: TGTGCCAGCAGTTTTAGGAGTGTACAGGGGGGCGGCTACACCTTC. Translating gives CASSFRSVQGGGYTF.

This clonotype was found many times. The chain joins TRBV20-1 to TRBJ1-1; D ambiguous. Germline V gene sequence: CDR1 DFQATT, CDR2 SNEGSKA (reference sequence). Trimming took 3 bases from V and 1 from J, leaving 6 bases between them. The CDR3 runs to 12 residues. This CDR3 reads CSASRPNTEAFF. In DNA form, the CDR3 reads TGCAGTGCTAGCCGCCCGAACACTGAAGCTTTCTTT.

This clonotype was recorded a few times. The V call is TRBV20-1, the J call TRBJ2-1; 8 bases line up with TRBD2. The trim removed 6 bases at V and 1 base at J, leaving 8 bases unmatched. This CDR3 is built from 15 residues. CDR1 and CDR2 (germline): DFQATT, SNEGSKA (reference sequence). CDR3 DNA sequence: TGCAGTGCCGTAATAGCGGGGTTATCCTACAATGAGCAGTTCTTC. Translated, it gives CSAVIAGLSYNEQFF.

The chain employs TRBV14 and TRBJ1-6, with D uncertain. The CDR3 covers 16 residues. The germline V gene encodes CDR1 SGHDN and CDR2 FVKESK. Trimming took off 0 bases at V and 6 bases at J, with 12 bases between the two ends. CDR3 sequence: CASSQEGRPINSPLHF. The CDR3 DNA is TGTGCCAGCAGCCAAGAAGGCAGGCCAATTAATTCACCCCTCCACTTT. Drawing the rest from reference TRBV14 and TRBJ1-6, the complete variable domain is EAGVTQFPSHSVIEKGQTVTLRCDPISGHDNLYWYRRVMGKEIKFLLHFVKESKQDESGMPNNRFLAERTGGTYSTLKVQPAELEDSGVYFCASSQEGRPINSPLHFGNGTRLTVT.

The DNA for the CDR3 is TGCAACTCGGAAATAGCGGGGGAAGAGACCCAGTACTTC. Its protein is CNSEIAGEETQYF. This chain uses TRBV29-1 with TRBJ2-5, with 9 nucleotides matching TRBD2. Per germline, CDR1 SQVTM and CDR2 ANQGSEA. This CDR3 region has 13 residues. Full variable domain (remainder filled in from reference TRBV29-1 and TRBJ2-5): SAVISQKPSRDICQRGTSLTIQCQVDSQVTMMFWYRQQPGQSLTLIATANQGSEATYESGFVIDKFPISRPNLTFSTLTVSNMSPEDSSIYLCNSEIAGEETQYFGPGTRLLVL.

The rearrangement joins TRBV27 to TRBJ2-1; no definite D call. Trimming shortened V by 8 bases and J by 10 bases, and 12 bases separated the two germline ends. The CDR3 has 11 residues. The germline V gene encodes CDR1 MNHEY and CDR2 SMNVEV (reference sequence). CDR3 in amino acids: CASFRRYEQFF. DNA of the CDR3: TGTGCCAGCTTCCGACGCTACGAGCAGTTCTTC.

DNA for the CDR3: TGTGCCAGCAGCGGGACACCGGGAAATTCACCCCTCCACTTT. It yields the protein CASSGTPGNSPLHF. The genes are TRBV28 and TRBJ1-6; tentatively, D is TRBD1 (6 bases). V was clipped by 6 bases and J by 7 bases, with 13 bases between them. The CDR3 runs to 14 residues. The germline CDR1 and CDR2 sequences are MDHEN and SYDVKM.

This clonotype was seen a few times. The V call is TRBV4-1, the J call TRBJ2-1, with a possible D match to TRBD1 (6 bases). Germline values: CDR1 MGHRA, CDR2 YSYEKL. This CDR3 comprises 13 residues. Trimming shortened V by 1 base and J by 12 bases, and 13 bases separated the two germline ends. For the CDR3, the DNA is TGCGCCAGCAGCCAAGTAAAGGTCAGGGGGCAGTTCTTC. Encoded protein: CASSQVKVRGQFF.

This sequence joins TRBV12-3 or TRBV12-4 and TRBJ2-5; D gene uncertain. V was pared by 4 bases and J by 11 bases, with 20 bases between. The CDR3 totals 14 residues. The CDR3 is CASSYVFPFSEQYF. The CDR3 DNA reads TGTGCCAGCAGTTACGTATTTCCTTTCTCTGAGCAGTACTTC.

Concerning this clonotype itself: A junction boundary mismatches the germline segment, possibly from a read error. The genes are TRBV10-3 and TRBJ1-5, with a weak D call TRBD1 (6 bases). Germline V CDR1 and CDR2: ENHRY, SYGVKD. CDR3 length: 14 amino acids. CDR3 coding DNA: TGTGCCATCAGTGAAGGGTGGGACAATCAGCCCCGGCATTTT. Its translation is CAISEGWDNQPRHF.

This clonotype has ten or more counts. The CDR3 here is CASSQDAGGLYNEQFF. The CDR3 region has the DNA TGTGCCAGCAGCCAAGATGCGGGGGGGCTATACAATGAGCAGTTCTTC. The chain has TRBV14 and TRBJ2-1, with 9 bases fitting TRBD2. Germline V CDR1 and CDR2: SGHDN, FVKESK. The trim removed 0 bases at V and 4 bases at J, leaving 4 bases unmatched. CDR3 length: 16 amino acids.

In this sample, this clonotype turned up a few times. This chain uses TRBV20-1 with TRBJ2-7, with unresolved D. Trimming removed 6 bases from V and 4 bases from J, with 10 bases in between. CDR1 is DFQATT, CDR2 SNEGSKA, per germline (reference sequence). CDR3 length: 11 amino acids. CDR3 loop: CSAWAPYEQYF. CDR3 sequence (DNA): TGCAGTGCCTGGGCACCGTACGAGCAGTACTTC.